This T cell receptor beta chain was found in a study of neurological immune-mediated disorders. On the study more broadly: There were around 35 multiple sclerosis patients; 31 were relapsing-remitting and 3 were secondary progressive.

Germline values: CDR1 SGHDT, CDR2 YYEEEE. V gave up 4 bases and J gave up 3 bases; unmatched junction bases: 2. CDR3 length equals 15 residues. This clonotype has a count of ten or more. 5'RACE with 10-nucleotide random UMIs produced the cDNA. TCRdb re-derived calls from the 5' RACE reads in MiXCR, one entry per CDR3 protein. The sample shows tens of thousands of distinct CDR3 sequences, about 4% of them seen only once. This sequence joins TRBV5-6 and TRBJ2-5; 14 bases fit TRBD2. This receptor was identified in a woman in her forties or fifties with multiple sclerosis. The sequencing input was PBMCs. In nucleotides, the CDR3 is TGTGCCAGCAGCCTGGGACTAGCGGGAGAAGAGACCCAGTACTTC. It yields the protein CASSLGLAGEETQYF.